This record covers a single T cell receptor (beta chain). The sample originates from a study of blood T cell repertoires in COVID-19. The wider study: Samples taken during acute and convalescent COVID-19 were collected in the United States, Italy and Spain. The cDNA or gDNA used as material had been derived from T cells, B-cell-depleted T cells, or PBMCs.

The germline gives CDR1 LNHDA, CDR2 SQIVND (reference sequence). V dropped 6 bases and J dropped 5; count of bases not matched to a gene: 7. The CDR3 is 16 amino acids. While infection was still active, Seattle patients were enrolled and then followed longitudinally. Clones were sequenced by immunoSEQ multiplex PCR, and TCRdb holds only the in-frame ones, with some missing. The data contain more than 60,000 clones, 86% of them singletons. This sequence joins TRBV19 and TRBJ1-6; 10 bases match TRBD1. This sequence originates from a man older than 75 with COVID-19, enrolled during active disease. Sequenced: peripheral blood. The CDR3 coding sequence is TGTGCCAGTAGGACAGGGGGCGAACACCATAATTCACCCCTCCACTTT. Translating gives CASRTGGEHHNSPLHF.